Following are 18 T cell receptor beta chains from one sample sequenced in a study of OX40 agonist ivuxolimab in advanced cancers. Sequenced by immunoSEQ multiplex PCR; TCRdb stores in-frame clones only, minus some. The sample has tens of thousands of clones, around 84% seen once. The input for sequencing was CD4+ or CD8+ T cells sorted from blood, taken in a trial of the OX40 agonist ivuxolimab. The receptor set was obtained from an adult with an advanced solid tumor such as melanoma, head and neck, liver or kidney cancer.

The CDR3 spells CASGAAGVLDTQYF. CDR3 coding DNA: TGTGCCAGCGGCGCAGCGGGGGTTTTAGATACGCAGTATTTT. This sequence joins TRBV2 and TRBJ2-3; TRBD2 matches 8 bases. Germline assignment: CDR1 SNHLY and CDR2 FYNNEI. V lost 8 bases, J lost 5 bases, and 9 bases stayed unmatched. This CDR3 is built from 14 residues.

This chain's CDR3 is CASSYGMKETQYF. The CDR3 coding sequence is TGTGCCAGCAGCTACGGGATGAAAGAGACCCAGTACTTC. This chain connects TRBV7-9 to TRBJ2-5, with a possible D match to TRBD2 (5 bases). The length of the CDR3 is 13 residues. Germline-derived CDR1 and CDR2 are SEHNR and FQNEAQ (reference sequence). Trimming took off 4 bases at V and 3 bases at J, with 9 bases between the two ends.

This chain connects TRBV19 to TRBJ2-5; D is tentatively TRBD1 or TRBD2 (5 bases each). V was shortened by 1 base and J by 3 bases, with 9 bases between the two germline ends. The CDR3 runs to 14 residues. Germline-derived CDR1 and CDR2 are LNHDA and SQIVND (reference sequence). In DNA form, the CDR3 reads TGTGCCAGTAGTATAGGGTGGGGGAAAGAGACCCAGTACTTC. Its protein is CASSIGWGKETQYF.

The count of this clone is one. CDR3 amino acids: CAISQGPSYEQYF. The CDR3, as DNA: TGTGCCATCAGCCAGGGTCCCTCCTACGAGCAGTACTTC. The J gene is TRBJ2-7, the V gene TRBV10-3; maybe TRBD1 (5 bases). Germline V lookup: CDR1 ENHRY, CDR2 SYGVKD. V gave up 6 bases and J gave up 0 bases, with 9 bases separating them. This CDR3 is built from 13 residues.

The V call is TRBV10-3, the J call TRBJ2-1; D is unclear. Germline V gene sequence: CDR1 ENHRY, CDR2 SYGVKD. The length of the CDR3 is 14 residues. V dropped 1 base and J dropped 6 bases, with 10 bases sitting between them. The CDR3 sequence is CAISELTTRNEQFF. DNA for the CDR3: TGTGCCATCAGTGAGTTGACGACACGCAATGAGCAGTTCTTC.

V is TRBV10-3 and J is TRBJ2-5; TRBD2 matches at 15 bases. The end of the DNA aligns better with TRBJ2-7, so the J call may be wrong. CDR3 length: 16 residues. Germline CDR1 ENHRY, CDR2 SYGVKD. CDR3 coding DNA: TGTGCCATCAGGGAGGGACTAGCGGGGGGTTCCTACGAGCAGTACTTC. This sequence encodes CAIREGLAGGSYEQYF.

This chain joins TRBV2 and TRBJ2-7; 11 bases are a match to TRBD2. The V segment lost 4 bases and the J segment 3 bases; nucleotides outside the gene matches: 5. This CDR3 comprises 15 residues. Germline loops: CDR1 SNHLY, CDR2 FYNNEI. The CDR3 DNA reads TGTGCCAGCAGTGCTAGCGGGGGGCCCGGCTACGAGCAGTACTTC. It is translated as CASSASGGPGYEQYF.

The J gene is TRBJ1-1, the V gene TRBV28; a possible D gene is TRBD1 (6 bases). CDR3 length: 15 amino acids. The germline V and J ends were trimmed by 1 base and 0 bases, with 9 bases remaining between them. The germline gives CDR1 MDHEN, CDR2 SYDVKM. For the CDR3, the DNA is TGTGCCAGCAGTTTATCAGGGGCTCTGAACACTGAAGCTTTCTTT. Its protein product is CASSLSGALNTEAFF. Drawing the rest from reference TRBV28 and TRBJ1-1, the complete variable domain is DVKVTQSSRYLVKRTGEKVFLECVQDMDHENMFWYRQDPGLGLRLIYFSYDVKMKEKGDIPEGYSVSREKKERFSLILESASTNQTSMYLCASSLSGALNTEAFFGQGTRLTVV.

The chain has TRBV7-3 and TRBJ2-1; TRBD2 is a possible D gene (6 bases). Germline V gene data show CDR1 as SGHTA and CDR2 as FQGTGA. This CDR3 has 13 residues. V was pared by 5 bases and J by 10 bases, with 15 bases between. CDR3 nucleotides: TGTGCCAGCAGCCCTGGGACTTTCCGGGAGCAGTTCTTC. Protein product: CASSPGTFREQFF.

The V and J genes are TRBV29-1 and TRBJ2-1; tentatively, D is TRBD2 (6 bases). Germline V lookup: CDR1 SQVTM, CDR2 ANQGSEA. V lost 0 bases, J lost 4 bases, and 19 bases lay in between. The CDR3 runs to 17 residues. CDR3 sequence: CSVEEPGDVRGYNEQFF. For the CDR3, the DNA is TGCAGCGTTGAAGAGCCGGGGGATGTAAGGGGATACAATGAGCAGTTCTTC.

The chain has TRBV10-3 and TRBJ1-3, with TRBD1 identical over 11 bases. Looked up from germline, CDR1 is ENHRY and CDR2 is SYGVKD. With V trimmed by 6 bases and J by 0 bases, 1 base remained unmatched. CDR3 length: 15 amino acids. CDR3: CAIRGTGGSGNTIYF. In DNA, the CDR3 is TGTGCCATCAGGGGGACAGGGGGCTCTGGAAACACCATATATTTT.

V is TRBV10-2 and J is TRBJ2-1; 9 bases are a match to TRBD1. The V and J ends lost 3 bases and 1 base, in that order; junction bases with no gene match: 1. From germline, CDR1 is WSHSY and CDR2 SAAADI. This CDR3 region has 15 residues. The CDR3, as DNA: TGCGCCAGCAGTGACGGGACAGGGTCCTACAATGAGCAGTTCTTC. It codes for CASSDGTGSYNEQFF.

The chain links TRBV5-8 to TRBJ2-7; D gene ambiguous. Per germline, CDR1 SGHTS and CDR2 YDEGEE. The CDR3 spans 11 residues. Trimming took 4 bases from V and 4 from J, leaving 6 bases between them. The CDR3 is CASSIIYEQYF. For the CDR3, the DNA is TGTGCCAGCAGCATTATTTACGAGCAGTACTTC.

The chain links TRBV27 to TRBJ1-2, with 8 bases that match TRBD1. This CDR3 region has 15 residues. The germline V gene encodes CDR1 MNHEY and CDR2 SMNVEV (reference sequence). V lost 5 bases to trimming and J lost 1 base; unmatched junction nucleotides: 6. CDR3 nucleotide sequence: TGTGCCAGCAGTGTGACAGGGGTGGGTAACTATGGCTACACCTTC. Protein sequence: CASSVTGVGNYGYTF.

The genes are TRBV5-1 and TRBJ1-1; TRBD1 is a possible D gene (5 bases). Germline V CDR1 and CDR2: SGHRS, YFSETQ. The V end was cut by 5 bases, the J end by 3 bases, with 20 bases between. The CDR3 length is 16 residues. The CDR3 protein is CASRPDSWYPHTEAFF. The CDR3 bases are TGCGCCAGCAGACCTGACAGTTGGTACCCCCACACTGAAGCTTTCTTT.

The genes are TRBV10-3 and TRBJ2-5, with 13 bases matching TRBD2. The trim removed 5 bases at V and 1 base at J, leaving 1 base unmatched. This CDR3 spans 15 amino acids. Germline CDR1 and CDR2: ENHRY and SYGVKD. CDR3 DNA sequence: TGTGCCATCAGTAGGACTAGCGGGGGCCAAGAGACCCAGTACTTC. Residues: CAISRTSGGQETQYF.

The V and J genes are TRBV5-1 and TRBJ2-7; no definite D call. Germline CDR1 and CDR2: SGHRS and YFSETQ. Trimming cost V 7 bases and J 4 bases, with 15 bases left between them. The CDR3 runs to 13 residues. In DNA form, the CDR3 reads TGCGCCAGCCGCCAAGATATCCAATACGAGCAGTACTTC. Protein product: CASRQDIQYEQYF.

This chain links TRBV18 with TRBJ1-4; tentatively, D is TRBD1 (5 bases). V was pared by 2 bases and J by 3 bases, with 10 bases between. This CDR3 has 15 amino acids. CDR1 and CDR2 from the germline V gene are KGHSH and LQKENI. CDR3 coding DNA: TGTGCCAGCTCACCATCGGTAGGGGCTAATGAAAAACTGTTTTTT. Amino acid sequence: CASSPSVGANEKLFF.